This TCR beta chain stems from a study of blood T cell repertoires in COVID-19. Study overall: T cells, B-cell-depleted T cells, or PBMCs supplied cDNA or gDNA.

The CDR3 sequence is 16 residues long. The germline V gene has CDR1 MNHEY and CDR2 SMNVEV (reference sequence). Germline trimming cut 6 bases from V and 3 bases from J; bases unmatched to any gene: 10. Per the authors' pipeline: Amplified reference gene primers provided the basis for estimating nucleated cell counts. Libraries were prepared by immunoSEQ multiplex PCR; TCRdb keeps only in-frame clonotypes and omits some of them. V and J calls and clone size are those listed in that table; D and trimming were worked out from the DNA. The sample has 310,000 or so clones, roughly 84% seen once. Specimen: peripheral blood. This clonotype was obtained from a man aged 45 to 65 with active or convalescent COVID-19. The chain joins TRBV27 to TRBJ2-7, with 11 bases aligning to TRBD1. CDR3 residues: CASRRSGQGAIYEQYF. CDR3 DNA: TGTGCCAGCAGGAGGTCTGGACAGGGGGCCATCTACGAGCAGTACTTC.